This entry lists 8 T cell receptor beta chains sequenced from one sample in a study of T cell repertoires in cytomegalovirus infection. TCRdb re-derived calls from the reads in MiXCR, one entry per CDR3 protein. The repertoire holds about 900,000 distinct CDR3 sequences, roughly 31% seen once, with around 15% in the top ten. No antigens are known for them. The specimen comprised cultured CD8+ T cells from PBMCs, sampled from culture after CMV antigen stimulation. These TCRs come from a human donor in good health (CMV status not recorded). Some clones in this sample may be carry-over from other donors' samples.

CDR3 nucleotide sequence: TGTGCCAGCAGCTTAGAGGGTAGCGGCACTGAAGCTTTCTTT. It specifies CASSLEGSGTEAFF. The chain uses TRBV7-9 and TRBJ1-1, with D uncertain. Germline CDR1 and CDR2: SEHNR and FQNEAQ (reference sequence). The ends were cut back, 1 base at V and 4 bases at J, with 10 bases in the middle. The CDR3 length is 14 residues.

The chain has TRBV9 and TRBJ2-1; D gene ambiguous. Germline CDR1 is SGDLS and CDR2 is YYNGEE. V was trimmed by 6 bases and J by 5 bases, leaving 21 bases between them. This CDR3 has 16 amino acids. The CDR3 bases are TGTGCCAGCACCCCCTTGGCCGGCGCGGCTGACAATGAGCAGTTCTTC. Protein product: CASTPLAGAADNEQFF. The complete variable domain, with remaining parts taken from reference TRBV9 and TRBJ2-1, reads DSGVTQTPKHLITATGQRVTLRCSPRSGDLSVYWYQQSLDQGLQFLIQYYNGEERAKGNILERFSAQQFPDLHSELNLSSLELGDSALYFCASTPLAGAADNEQFFGPGTRLTVL.

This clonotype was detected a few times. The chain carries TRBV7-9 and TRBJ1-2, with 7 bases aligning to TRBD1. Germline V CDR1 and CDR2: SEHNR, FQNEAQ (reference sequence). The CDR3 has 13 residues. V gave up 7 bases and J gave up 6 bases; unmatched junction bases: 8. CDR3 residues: CASKAGQLNGYTF. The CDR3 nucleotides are TGTGCCAGCAAAGCGGGACAGCTTAATGGCTACACCTTC.

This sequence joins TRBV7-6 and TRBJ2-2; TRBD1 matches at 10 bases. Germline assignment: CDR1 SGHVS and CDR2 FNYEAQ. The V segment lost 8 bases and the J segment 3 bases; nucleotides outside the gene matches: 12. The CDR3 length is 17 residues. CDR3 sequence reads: CASCFPTGGRDTGELFF. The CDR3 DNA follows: TGTGCCAGCTGTTTCCCGACAGGGGGCAGAGACACCGGGGAGCTGTTTTTT.

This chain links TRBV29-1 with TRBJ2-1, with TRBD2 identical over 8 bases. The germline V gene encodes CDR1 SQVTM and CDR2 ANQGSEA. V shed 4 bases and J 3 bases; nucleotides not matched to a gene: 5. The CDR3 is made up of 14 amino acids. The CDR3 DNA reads TGCAGCGTTGGTAGCGGGGATCACTACAATGAGCAGTTCTTC. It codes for CSVGSGDHYNEQFF.

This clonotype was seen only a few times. The CDR3 region has the DNA TGTGCTAGTGGTTTGAGTTCTAGCCAGAGGAGCTCCTACGAGCAGTACGTC. Translation: CASGLSSSQRSSYEQYV. The genes are TRBV12-5 and TRBJ2-7, with D possibly matching TRBD2 (5 bases). Germline loops: CDR1 LGHNT, CDR2 FRNRAP. The germline V and J ends were trimmed by 2 bases and 0 bases, with 17 bases remaining between them. The CDR3 totals 17 residues.

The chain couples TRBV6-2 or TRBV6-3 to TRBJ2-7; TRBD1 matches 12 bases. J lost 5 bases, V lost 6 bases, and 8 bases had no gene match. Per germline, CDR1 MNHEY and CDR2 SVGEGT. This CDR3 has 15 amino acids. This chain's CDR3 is CASRPGTGGFHEQYV. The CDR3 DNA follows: TGTGCCAGCAGACCTGGGACAGGGGGCTTCCACGAGCAGTACGTC.

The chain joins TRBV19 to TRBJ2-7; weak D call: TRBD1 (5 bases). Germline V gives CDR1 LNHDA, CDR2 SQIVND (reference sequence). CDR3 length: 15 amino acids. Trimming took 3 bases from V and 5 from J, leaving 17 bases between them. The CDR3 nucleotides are TGTGCCAGTAGTATGGGGCGCCCAAGGGATGACGAGCAGTACTTC. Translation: CASSMGRPRDDEQYF.